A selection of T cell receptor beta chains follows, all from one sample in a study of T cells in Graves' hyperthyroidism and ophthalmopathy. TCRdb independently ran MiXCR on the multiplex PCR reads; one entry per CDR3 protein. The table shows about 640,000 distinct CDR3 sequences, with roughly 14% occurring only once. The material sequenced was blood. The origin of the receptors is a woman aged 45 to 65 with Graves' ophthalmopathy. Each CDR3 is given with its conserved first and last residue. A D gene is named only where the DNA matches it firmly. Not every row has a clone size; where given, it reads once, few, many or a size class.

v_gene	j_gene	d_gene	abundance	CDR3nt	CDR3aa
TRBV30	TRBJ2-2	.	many	TGTGCCTGGAACCGGGTTAAACGCACCGGGGAGCTGTTTTTT	CAWNRVKRTGELFF
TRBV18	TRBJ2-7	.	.	TGTGCCAGCTCACTCCTCTCAAACTACGAGCAGTACTTC	CASSLLSNYEQYF
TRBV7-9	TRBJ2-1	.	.	TGTGCCAGCGCTGGGGGCAGGACGGACCCCAATGAGCAGTTCTTC	CASAGGRTDPNEQFF
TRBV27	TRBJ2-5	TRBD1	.	TGTGCCAGCAGTTTAAAGCCCTATTGGACAGGGGGCGTACTGGAGACCCAGTACTTC	CASSLKPYWTGGVLETQYF
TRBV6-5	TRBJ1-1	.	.	TGTGCCAGCAGTTACTCGATCCAAGACTCGAACACTGAAGCTTTCTTT	CASSYSIQDSNTEAFF
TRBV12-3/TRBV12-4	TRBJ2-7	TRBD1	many	TGTGCCAGCAGTCACCCTCGACAGGGGCGCTACGAGCAGTACTTC	CASSHPRQGRYEQYF
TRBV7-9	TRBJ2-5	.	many	TGTGCCAGCAGCCCTCGCGAGTACCAAGAGACCCAGTACTTC	CASSPREYQETQYF
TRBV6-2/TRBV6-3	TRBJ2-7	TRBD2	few	TGTGCCAGCAGTTACCTTAGCGGGAGCCCCTACGAGCAGTACTTC	CASSYLSGSPYEQYF
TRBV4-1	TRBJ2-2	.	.	TGCGCCAGCAGCCAAGTCAGGAGAGGGCCATCCGGGGAGCTGTTTTTT	CASSQVRRGPSGELFF
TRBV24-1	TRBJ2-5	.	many	TGTGCCACCAGTGATTTCTCCAACAGGGTTGGGGAGACCCAGTACTTC	CATSDFSNRVGETQYF
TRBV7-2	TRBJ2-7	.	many	TGTGCCAGCAGCTCCCCGTACCCGAGCTCCTACGAGCAGTACTTC	CASSSPYPSSYEQYF
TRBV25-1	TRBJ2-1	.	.	TGTGCCAGCAGCGTCCAGCGGGACACCTACAATGAGCAGTTCTTC	CASSVQRDTYNEQFF
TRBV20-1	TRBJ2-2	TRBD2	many	TGCAGTGCTAGTCGGGAGGGCCGGGACACCGGGGAGCTGTTTTTT	CSASREGRDTGELFF
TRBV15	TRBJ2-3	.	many	TGTGCCACCAGCAGAGTAACGGCCAATAGCGGATACCTTACAGATACGCAGTATTTT	CATSRVTANSGYLTDTQYF
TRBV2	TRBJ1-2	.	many	TGTGCCAGCAGTACCGAGGGGGGCTATGGCTACACCTTC	CASSTEGGYGYTF
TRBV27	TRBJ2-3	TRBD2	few	TGTGCCAGCAGTTTATTGGCTAGCGGCAGCACAGATACGCAGTATTTT	CASSLLASGSTDTQYF
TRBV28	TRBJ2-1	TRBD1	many	TGTGCCAGCAGTCCCCGGACAGGGAGTCGCAACAATGAGCAGTTCTTC	CASSPRTGSRNNEQFF
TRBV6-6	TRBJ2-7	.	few	TGTGCCAGCAGTTACGCTAGGGGCGAGCAGTACTTC	CASSYARGEQYF
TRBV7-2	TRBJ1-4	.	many	TGTGCCAGCAGCTTAGAGAGGGGGACTAATGAAAAACTGTTTTTT	CASSLERGTNEKLFF
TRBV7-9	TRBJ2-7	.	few	TGTGCCAGCATCCTCCTAAGGGGGGAGGGCCATCCCTACGAGCAGTACTTC	CASILLRGEGHPYEQYF
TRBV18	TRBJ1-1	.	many	TGTGCCAGCTCACCGAGATCGGGGGACACTGAAGCTTTCTTT	CASSPRSGDTEAFF
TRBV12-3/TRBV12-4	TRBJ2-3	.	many	TGTGCCAGCGCTAAGGACATGTCCGTTTTAGGAGATACGCAGTATTTT	CASAKDMSVLGDTQYF
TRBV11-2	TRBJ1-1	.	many	TGTGCCAGCAGCCTAGGGACTGCAATCACTGAAGCTTTCTTT	CASSLGTAITEAFF
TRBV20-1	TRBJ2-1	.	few	TGCAGTGTCCGGGCCCTCCAGGAGCAGTTCTTC	CSVRALQEQFF
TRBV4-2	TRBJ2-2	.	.	TGTGCCAGCAGCCAAGGAAGCGAGACGAACACCGGGGAGCTGTTTTTT	CASSQGSETNTGELFF
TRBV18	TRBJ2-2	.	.	TGTGCCAGCTCACCACCGCAAGGGACGACCAGGGGCGGGGAGCTGTTTTTT	CASSPPQGTTRGGELFF
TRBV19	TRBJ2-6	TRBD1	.	TGTGCCAGTAGCCGTGGGGCGACAGGGGGTGCCCTCTCTGGGGCCAACGTCCTGACTTTC	CASSRGATGGALSGANVLTF
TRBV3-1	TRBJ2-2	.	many	TGTGCCAGCAGCCAGCAGAACACCGGGGAGCTGTTTTTT	CASSQQNTGELFF
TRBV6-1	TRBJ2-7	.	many	TGTGCCAGCAGTGAACCGAGTCTGACCTACGAGCAGTACTTC	CASSEPSLTYEQYF
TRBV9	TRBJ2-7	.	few	TGTGCCAGCAGCAACTTGAAGGGGGGAACCTACGAGCAGTACTTC	CASSNLKGGTYEQYF
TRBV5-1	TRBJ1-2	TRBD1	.	TGCGCCAGCGGCCCCGACAGGGACGGCTACACCTTC	CASGPDRDGYTF
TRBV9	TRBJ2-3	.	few	TGTGCCAGCAGCTCCCGACAGTCTAGCACAGATACGCAGTATTTT	CASSSRQSSTDTQYF
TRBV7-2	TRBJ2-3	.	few	TGTGCCAGTAGTCAGGACTGGACAGATACGCAGTATTTT	CASSQDWTDTQYF
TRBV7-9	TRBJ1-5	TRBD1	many	TGTGCCAGCAGCTTAGGGGGAGGGGGCGGTCAGCCCCAGCATTTT	CASSLGGGGGQPQHF
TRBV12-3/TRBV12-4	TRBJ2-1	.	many	TGTGCCAGCAGTTTAAGTCTCGGCAGGGGGGAAAAGGGTGAGCAGTTCTTC	CASSLSLGRGEKGEQFF
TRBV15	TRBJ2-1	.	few	TGTGCCACCAGCAGGGACAATTGGGGTAACAATGAGCAGTTCTTC	CATSRDNWGNNEQFF
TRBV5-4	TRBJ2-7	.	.	TGTGCCAGCAGCTTGGGTATTAGTTCCTACGAGCAGTACTTC	CASSLGISSYEQYF
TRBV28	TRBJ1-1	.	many	TGTGCCACCGAAGGAATGAACACTGAAGCTTTCTTT	CATEGMNTEAFF
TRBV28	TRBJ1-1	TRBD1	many	TGTGCCAGCAGATCGACAGGGGTGATCGCTGAAGCTTTCTTT	CASRSTGVIAEAFF
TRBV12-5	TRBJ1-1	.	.	TGTGCTAGTGGTCTCAACAGGGTTGCTCATGTCTTCTTT	CASGLNRVAHVFF
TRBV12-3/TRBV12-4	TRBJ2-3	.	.	TGTGCCAGCAGCGTAGGTGGGGAGACGGACACAGATACGCAGTATTTT	CASSVGGETDTDTQYF